This entry lists 7 T cell receptor beta chains sequenced from one sample in a study of T cells in Graves' hyperthyroidism and ophthalmopathy. Using RNA transcripts as the source, TCR beta CDR3 regions were amplified. The HTBI primer set was used in a first-round RT-PCR of the TCR CDR3. TCRdb reprocessed the multiplex PCR reads with MiXCR, giving one entry per CDR3 protein. The data show approximately 320,000 distinct CDR3 sequences, around 16% seen once. Source material: blood. The source of these receptors is a man younger than 40 with Graves' hyperthyroidism.

There are a few counts of this clonotype. The V gene is TRBV7-3, the J gene TRBJ2-2; D remains unclear. The V gene lost 5 bases and the J gene lost 3 bases, with 16 bases spanning the gap. The germline V gene encodes CDR1 SGHTA and CDR2 FQGTGA. CDR3 size: 16 residues. This chain's CDR3 is CASSPPHLGDTGELFF. CDR3 sequence (DNA): TGTGCCAGCAGCCCCCCACATCTAGGTGACACCGGGGAGCTGTTTTTT.

About this clonotype: It may be a read error: a sequence one base away is much more abundant. CDR3 in amino acids: CASSLGTSSANEQYF. The CDR3 DNA reads as TGTGCCAGCAGCTTAGGGACTAGCTCCGCCAATGAGCAGTACTTC. The chain combines TRBV11-3 with TRBJ2-1; the match to TRBD2 covers 8 bases. The J call may be in error: the DNA end matches TRBJ2-7 better. Germline lookup yields CDR1 SGHNT and CDR2 YENEEA. This CDR3 has 15 amino acids.

The V and J genes are TRBV10-3 and TRBJ2-6; 8 nucleotides line up with TRBD1. The CDR3 length is 17 residues. Germline CDR1 is ENHRY and CDR2 is SYGVKD. With 4 bases clipped from V and 0 bases from J, the junction kept 5 bases outside the gene matches. CDR3 loop: CAISGGTGLSGANVLTF. CDR3 coding DNA: TGTGCCATCAGTGGAGGGACAGGCCTCTCTGGGGCCAACGTCCTGACTTTC.

This clonotype turned up a few times. The chain uses TRBV2 and TRBJ2-2; 7 bases agree with TRBD2. The ends lost 4 bases at V and 3 bases at J; junction bases unmatched: 5. The CDR3 length is 15 residues. Germline V lookup: CDR1 SNHLY, CDR2 FYNNEI. The CDR3 spells CASSGGGSYTGELFF. CDR3 coding DNA: TGTGCCAGCAGTGGGGGGGGGAGTTACACCGGGGAGCTGTTTTTT.

This clonotype was detected only a few times. The V and J genes are TRBV3-1 and TRBJ2-5, with unresolved D. The CDR3 runs to 17 residues. Germline V gives CDR1 LGHDT, CDR2 YNNKEL (reference sequence). V gave up 4 bases and J gave up 4 bases, with 22 bases separating them. The DNA for the CDR3 is TGTGCCAGCAGCCTTCGAAGAGAAAGTGGGCAACGAGAGACCCAGTACTTC. It translates to CASSLRRESGQRETQYF.

This clonotype was observed at least ten times. The chain is built from TRBV6-1 and TRBJ2-1; no firm D call. CDR3 length: 13 residues. The V end was cut by 6 bases, the J end by 8 bases, with 14 bases between. Germline loops: CDR1 MNHNS, CDR2 SASEGT. The CDR3, as DNA: TGTGCCAGCAGCCGGTTCAGAAGGGATGAGCAGTTCTTC. Protein sequence: CASSRFRRDEQFF.

Points on this clonotype: Compared with germline, one end of the junction differs, possibly owing to a read error. This chain connects TRBV2 to TRBJ2-1; D is perhaps TRBD2 (7 bases). CDR1 is SNHLY, CDR2 FYNNEI, per germline. The CDR3 is 15 amino acids. CDR3 bases: TGTGCCAGCAGTGTGGGGGGGCCTAGCTACAATGAGCAGCTCTTC. It encodes CASSVGGPSYNEQLF.